The rows below give T cell receptor beta chains drawn from one sample of a study of T cell repertoires in cytomegalovirus infection. Their recognized antigens are unknown. TCRdb re-called the reads with MiXCR, one entry per CDR3 protein. The data contain about 340,000 distinct CDR3 sequences, almost 30% of them singletons. The sample in question was cultured PBMCs, obtained from culture after CMV antigen stimulation. The source is a human donor in good health (CMV status not recorded). Some clones in this sample may be carry-over from other donors' samples. CDR3s include the opening cysteine and the closing phenylalanine or tryptophan. The D gene is left open where the match is weak. Clone size appears in some rows only: once, few, many, or a class for an expanded clone.

V gene	J gene	D gene	clone size	CDR3 protein	CDR3 DNA
TRBV7-8	TRBJ2-7	NA	many	CASRQGELGAYEQYF	TGTGCCAGCAGACAAGGGGAGTTGGGTGCCTACGAGCAGTACTTC
TRBV20-1	TRBJ1-2	TRBD1	medium-sized	CSGGTDFNYGYTF	TGCAGTGGAGGGACAGACTTTAACTATGGCTACACCTTC
TRBV7-2	TRBJ1-2	NA	few	CASSLAPHGNYGYTF	TGTGCCAGCAGCTTAGCCCCACACGGAAACTATGGCTACACCTTC
TRBV7-6	TRBJ1-1	NA	few	CASSLALAGGTEAFF	TGTGCCAGCAGCTTAGCGCTCGCGGGGGGCACTGAAGCTTTCTTT
TRBV7-3	TRBJ2-7	TRBD2	NA	CASSLTGLAGVEQYF	TGTGCCAGCAGCTTGACGGGACTAGCGGGAGTCGAGCAGTACTTC
TRBV6-8	TRBJ2-7	NA	NA	CASNADGGTYEQYF	TGTGCCAGTAATGCGGACGGGGGCACCTACGAGCAGTACTTC
TRBV7-8	TRBJ2-1	NA	NA	CASSLEGGDNEQFF	TGTGCCAGCAGCTTAGAGGGGGGAGACAATGAGCAGTTCTTC
TRBV2	TRBJ1-5	NA	NA	CASSEELVGVSNQPQHF	TGTGCCAGCAGTGAAGAATTAGTAGGGGTTAGCAATCAGCCCCAGCATTTT
TRBV5-4	TRBJ2-1	NA	NA	CASHPRTGSSYNEQFF	TGTGCCAGCCACCCCAGGACCGGGAGCTCCTACAATGAGCAGTTCTTC
TRBV6-2/TRBV6-3	TRBJ1-4	NA	NA	CASSYSSTPPNEKLFF	TGTGCCAGCAGTTACTCGAGTACCCCGCCTAACGAAAAACTGTTTTTT
TRBV7-2	TRBJ2-3	NA	many	CASRSTGSGSGDTQYF	TGTGCCAGCAGGTCCACGGGCTCGGGGTCGGGAGATACGCAGTATTTT
TRBV20-1	TRBJ2-4	NA	few	CSAGTASLVQYF	TGCAGTGCTGGGACGGCAAGCCTAGTTCAGTACTTC
TRBV7-8	TRBJ1-2	NA	NA	CASSFRPGAYGYTF	TGTGCCAGCAGCTTCAGGCCGGGGGCCTATGGCTACACCTTC
TRBV12-3/TRBV12-4	TRBJ2-7	NA	few	CASSLRGLNTYEQYF	TGTGCCAGCAGTTTACGGGGGCTTAATACCTACGAGCAGTACTTC
TRBV27	TRBJ2-3	TRBD1	NA	CASSFDRGGTDTQYF	TGTGCCAGCAGTTTTGACAGGGGGGGCACAGATACGCAGTATTTT
TRBV5-5	TRBJ2-5	TRBD2	few	CASSFTSGAETQYF	TGTGCCAGCAGCTTTACTAGCGGGGCAGAGACCCAGTACTTC
TRBV6-5	TRBJ1-6	NA	few	CASSKTLDRSDPRQSPLHF	TGTGCCAGCAGTAAAACCTTGGACCGGTCCGATCCCAGGCAATCACCCCTCCACTTT
TRBV6-6	TRBJ1-6	NA	few	CASSFEGGNNSPLHF	TGTGCCAGCAGTTTTGAGGGGGGGAATAATTCACCCCTCCACTTT
TRBV7-2	TRBJ2-5	NA	few	CASSFLQGGQETQYF	TGTGCCAGCAGCTTCTTACAAGGGGGCCAAGAGACCCAGTACTTC
TRBV12-3/TRBV12-4	TRBJ2-6	NA	NA	CASSLTGRLSGANVLTF	TGTGCCAGCAGTTTGACGGGGAGGCTCTCTGGGGCCAACGTCCTGACTTTC
TRBV7-8	TRBJ2-1	TRBD1	few	CASSPDRAHEQFF	TGTGCCAGCAGCCCGGACAGGGCCCATGAGCAGTTCTTC
TRBV9	TRBJ2-7	NA	NA	CASSVNGAREQYF	TGTGCCAGCAGCGTTAACGGGGCGAGGGAGCAGTACTTC
TRBV12-3/TRBV12-4	TRBJ2-5	TRBD2	NA	CASMTLAGEETQYF	TGTGCCAGCATGACACTAGCGGGAGAAGAGACCCAGTACTTC
TRBV19	TRBJ2-4	TRBD2	NA	CASSIVAGDLLAKNIQYF	TGTGCCAGTAGTATCGTGGCGGGGGACCTTTTAGCCAAAAACATTCAGTACTTC
TRBV25-1	TRBJ1-1	NA	few	CASSLPGAGPEAFF	TGTGCCAGCAGCCTCCCGGGGGCTGGCCCTGAAGCTTTCTTT
TRBV19	TRBJ1-5	TRBD1	NA	CASSDRERFGNQPQHF	TGTGCCAGTAGCGACAGGGAACGGTTTGGCAATCAGCCCCAGCATTTT
TRBV7-8	TRBJ2-7	NA	few	CASSEGGVSYEQYF	TGTGCCAGCAGCGAGGGGGGGGTCTCCTACGAGCAGTACTTC
TRBV19	TRBJ1-5	TRBD1	NA	CASSMGAGGINQPQHF	TGTGCCAGTAGTATGGGGGCAGGGGGTATCAATCAGCCCCAGCATTTT
TRBV18	TRBJ2-7	NA	NA	CASSMSYEQYF	TGTGCCAGCTCCATGTCCTACGAGCAGTACTTC
TRBV5-5	TRBJ1-1	TRBD1	NA	CASSHTGGNTEAFF	TGTGCCAGCAGCCACACAGGGGGCAACACTGAAGCTTTCTTT
TRBV28	TRBJ2-7	TRBD2	NA	CASSLVASGLSEQYF	TGTGCCAGCAGTTTAGTCGCTAGCGGCCTCTCTGAGCAGTACTTC
TRBV28	TRBJ2-3	NA	many	CASQPLDGSTDTQYF	TGTGCCAGCCAGCCCTTGGACGGGAGCACAGATACGCAGTATTTT
TRBV6-8	TRBJ2-7	NA	NA	CASVRDTTYEQYF	TGTGCCAGCGTAAGGGACACTACCTACGAGCAGTACTTC
TRBV19	TRBJ2-7	NA	few	CASNTGNNEQYF	TGTGCCAGTAATACAGGGAATAACGAGCAGTACTTC
TRBV7-9	TRBJ2-7	NA	many	CASSLNSYEQYF	TGTGCCAGCAGCTTAAACAGCTACGAGCAGTACTTC
TRBV4-1	TRBJ2-2	NA	few	CASSLNRGGIPGELFF	TGCGCCAGCAGCCTCAACAGGGGAGGGATCCCCGGGGAGCTGTTTTTT
TRBV11-3	TRBJ2-2	TRBD1	NA	CASSSTDRGLPNTGELFF	TGTGCCAGCAGTTCAACGGACAGGGGGTTACCGAACACCGGGGAGCTGTTTTTT
TRBV28	TRBJ2-1	TRBD1	few	CASSFPTYRDRAYNEQFF	TGTGCCAGCAGTTTCCCCACTTACCGGGACAGGGCTTACAATGAGCAGTTCTTC
TRBV28	TRBJ1-1	NA	few	CASSWEGENTEAFF	TGTGCCAGCAGTTGGGAGGGGGAGAACACTGAAGCTTTCTTT
TRBV19	TRBJ1-1	NA	NA	CASSIARNTEAFF	TGTGCCAGTAGTATAGCGCGTAACACTGAAGCTTTCTTT
TRBV6-5	TRBJ1-5	NA	NA	CASSYSGTFNQPQHF	TGTGCCAGCAGTTACTCGGGGACCTTCAATCAGCCCCAGCATTTT
TRBV5-1	TRBJ2-7	TRBD2	many	CASSLWGGNTYEQYF	TGCGCCAGCAGCTTGTGGGGGGGGAACACCTACGAGCAGTACTTC
TRBV20-1	TRBJ2-5	TRBD2	NA	CSATSGQETQYF	TGCAGTGCCACTAGCGGGCAAGAGACCCAGTACTTC
TRBV7-3	TRBJ1-1	NA	NA	CASQQGSNTEAFF	TGTGCCAGCCAACAGGGTTCGAACACTGAAGCTTTCTTT
TRBV7-6	TRBJ2-7	NA	many	CASSLFPARIIYEQYF	TGTGCCAGCAGCTTATTCCCGGCAAGGATTATCTACGAGCAGTACTTC